This T cell receptor (beta chain) was retrieved from a study of blood T cell repertoires in COVID-19. This clone was observed a handful of times. Method: immunoSEQ multiplex PCR; TCRdb's copy keeps in-frame clones and lacks some. Of about 250,000 clones in the sample, roughly 85% were seen once. The CDR3 totals 15 residues. Germline CDR1 and CDR2: MNHEY and SVGAGI. Germline trimming cut 1 base from V and 5 bases from J; bases unmatched to any gene: 7. Sequenced sample: PBMCs or T cells enriched from blood (not recorded which). This TCR derives from a woman aged 45-65 years with acute COVID-19. The V call is TRBV6-5, the J call TRBJ2-7, with 8 bases that match TRBD1. CDR3 region: CASSYFRTGIDEQYF. The CDR3 DNA reads TGTGCCAGCAGTTACTTTCGGACAGGGATCGACGAGCAGTACTTC.